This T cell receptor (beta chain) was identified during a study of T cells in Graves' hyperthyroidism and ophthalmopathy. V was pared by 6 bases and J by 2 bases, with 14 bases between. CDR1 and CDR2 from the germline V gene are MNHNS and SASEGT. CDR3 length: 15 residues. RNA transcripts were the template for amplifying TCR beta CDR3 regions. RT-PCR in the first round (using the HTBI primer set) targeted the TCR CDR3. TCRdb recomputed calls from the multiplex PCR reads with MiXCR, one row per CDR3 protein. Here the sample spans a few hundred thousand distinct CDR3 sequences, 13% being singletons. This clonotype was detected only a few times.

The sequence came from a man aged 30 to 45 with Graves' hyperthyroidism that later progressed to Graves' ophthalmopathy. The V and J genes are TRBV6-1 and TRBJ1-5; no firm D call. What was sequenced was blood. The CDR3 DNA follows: TGTGCCAGCAGATCCCGCGGCAATGGCAATCAGCCCCAGCATTTT. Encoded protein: CASRSRGNGNQPQHF.